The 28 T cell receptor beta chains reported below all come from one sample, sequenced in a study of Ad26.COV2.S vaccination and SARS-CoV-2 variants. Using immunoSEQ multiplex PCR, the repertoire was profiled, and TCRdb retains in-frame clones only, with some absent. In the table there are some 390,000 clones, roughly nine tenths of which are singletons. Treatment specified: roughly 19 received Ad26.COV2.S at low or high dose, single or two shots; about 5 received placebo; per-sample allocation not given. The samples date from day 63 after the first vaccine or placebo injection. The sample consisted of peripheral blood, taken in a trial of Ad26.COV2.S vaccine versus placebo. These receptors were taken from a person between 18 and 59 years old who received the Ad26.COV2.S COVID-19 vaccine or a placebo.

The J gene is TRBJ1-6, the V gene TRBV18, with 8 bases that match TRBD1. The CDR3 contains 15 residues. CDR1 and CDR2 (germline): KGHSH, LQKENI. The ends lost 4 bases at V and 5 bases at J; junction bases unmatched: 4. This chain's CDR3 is CASSLTGQDNSPLHF. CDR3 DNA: TGTGCCAGCTCACTAACGGGACAGGATAATTCACCCCTCCACTTT.

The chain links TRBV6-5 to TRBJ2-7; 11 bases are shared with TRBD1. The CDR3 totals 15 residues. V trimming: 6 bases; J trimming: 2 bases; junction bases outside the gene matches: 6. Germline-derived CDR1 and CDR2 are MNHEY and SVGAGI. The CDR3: CASRAGQGATYEQYF. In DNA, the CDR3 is TGTGCCAGCAGGGCAGGACAGGGGGCAACCTACGAGCAGTACTTC.

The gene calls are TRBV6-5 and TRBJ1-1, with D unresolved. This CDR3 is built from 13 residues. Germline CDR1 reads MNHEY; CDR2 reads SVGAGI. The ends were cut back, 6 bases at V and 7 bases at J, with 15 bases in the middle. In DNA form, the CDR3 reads TGTGCCAGCAGAAGTGAAGGACGGCGTGAAGCTTTCTTT. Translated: CASRSEGRREAFF.

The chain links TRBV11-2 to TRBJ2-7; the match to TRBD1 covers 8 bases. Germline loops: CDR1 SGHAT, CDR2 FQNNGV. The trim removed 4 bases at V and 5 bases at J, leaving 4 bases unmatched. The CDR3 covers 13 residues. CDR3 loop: CASSYDRGHEQYF. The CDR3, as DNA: TGTGCCAGCAGCTACGACAGGGGTCACGAGCAGTACTTC.

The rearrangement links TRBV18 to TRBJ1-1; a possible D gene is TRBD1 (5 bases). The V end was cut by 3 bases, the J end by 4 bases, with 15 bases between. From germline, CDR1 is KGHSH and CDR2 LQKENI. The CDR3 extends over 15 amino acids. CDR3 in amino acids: CASSPLVRGATEAFF. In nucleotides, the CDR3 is TGTGCCAGCTCACCCCTTGTGAGGGGTGCCACTGAAGCTTTCTTT. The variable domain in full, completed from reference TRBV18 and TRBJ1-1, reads NAGVMQNPRHLVRRRGQEARLRCSPMKGHSHVYWYRQLPEEGLKFMVYLQKENIIDESGMPKERFSAEFPKEGPSILRIQQVVRGDSAAYFCASSPLVRGATEAFFGQGTRLTVV.

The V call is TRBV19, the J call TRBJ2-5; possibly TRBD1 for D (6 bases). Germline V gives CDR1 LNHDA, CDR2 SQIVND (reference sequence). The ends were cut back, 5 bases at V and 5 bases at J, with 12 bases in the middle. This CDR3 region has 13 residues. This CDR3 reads CASSSQGFETQYF. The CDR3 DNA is TGTGCCAGTAGTTCACAGGGATTTGAGACCCAGTACTTC.

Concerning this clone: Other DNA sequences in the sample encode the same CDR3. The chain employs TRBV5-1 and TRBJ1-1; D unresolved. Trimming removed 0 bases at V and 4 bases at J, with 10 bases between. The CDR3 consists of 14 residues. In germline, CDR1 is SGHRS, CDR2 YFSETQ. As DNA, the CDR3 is TGCGCCAGCAGCTTGGGAGGTACGGGCACTGAAGCTTTCTTT. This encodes CASSLGGTGTEAFF.

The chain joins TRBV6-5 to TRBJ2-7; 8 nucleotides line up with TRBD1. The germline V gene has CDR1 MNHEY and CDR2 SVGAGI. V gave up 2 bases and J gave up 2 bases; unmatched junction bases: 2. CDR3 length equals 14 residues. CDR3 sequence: CASSYLGQAYEQYF. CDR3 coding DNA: TGTGCCAGCAGTTACCTGGGACAGGCCTACGAGCAGTACTTC.

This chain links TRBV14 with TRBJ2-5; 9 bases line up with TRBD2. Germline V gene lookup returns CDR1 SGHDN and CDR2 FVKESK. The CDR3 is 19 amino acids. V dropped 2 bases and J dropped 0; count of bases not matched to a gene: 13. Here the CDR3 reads CASSQPGPSGVPYQETQYF. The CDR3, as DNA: TGTGCCAGCAGCCAACCTGGGCCTAGCGGGGTCCCGTACCAAGAGACCCAGTACTTC.

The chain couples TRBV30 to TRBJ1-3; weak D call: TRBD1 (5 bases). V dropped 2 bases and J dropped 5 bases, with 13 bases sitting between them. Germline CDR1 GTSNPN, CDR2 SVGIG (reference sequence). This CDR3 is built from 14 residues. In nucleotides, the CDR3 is TGTGCCTGGAGTACGCCACAGGCCCGAAACACCATATATTTT. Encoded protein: CAWSTPQARNTIYF.

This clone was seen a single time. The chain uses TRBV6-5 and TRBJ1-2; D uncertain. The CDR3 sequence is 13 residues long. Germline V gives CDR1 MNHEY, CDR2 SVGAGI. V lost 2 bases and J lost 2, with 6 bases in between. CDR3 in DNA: TGTGCCAGCAGTTACGAGGGCAACTATGGCTACACCTTC. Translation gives CASSYEGNYGYTF.

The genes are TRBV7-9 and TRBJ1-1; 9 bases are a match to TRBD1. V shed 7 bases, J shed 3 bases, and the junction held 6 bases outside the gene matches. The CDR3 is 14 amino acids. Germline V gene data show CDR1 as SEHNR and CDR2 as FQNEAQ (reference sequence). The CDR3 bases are TGTGCCAGCATTAAACAGGGGGCCGACACTGAAGCTTTCTTT. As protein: CASIKQGADTEAFF.

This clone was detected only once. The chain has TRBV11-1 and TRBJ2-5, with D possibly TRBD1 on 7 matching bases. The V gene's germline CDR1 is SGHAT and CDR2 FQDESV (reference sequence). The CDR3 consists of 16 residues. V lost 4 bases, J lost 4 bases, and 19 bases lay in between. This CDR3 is CASSSTTDREAETQYF. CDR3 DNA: TGTGCCAGCAGCTCAACGACCGACAGGGAGGCAGAGACCCAGTACTTC.

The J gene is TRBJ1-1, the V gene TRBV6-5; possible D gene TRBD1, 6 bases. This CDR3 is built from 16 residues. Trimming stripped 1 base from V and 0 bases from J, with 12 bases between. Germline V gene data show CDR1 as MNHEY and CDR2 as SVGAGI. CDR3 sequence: CASSYWTATLNTEAFF. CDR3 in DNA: TGTGCCAGCAGTTACTGGACAGCGACTTTGAACACTGAAGCTTTCTTT.

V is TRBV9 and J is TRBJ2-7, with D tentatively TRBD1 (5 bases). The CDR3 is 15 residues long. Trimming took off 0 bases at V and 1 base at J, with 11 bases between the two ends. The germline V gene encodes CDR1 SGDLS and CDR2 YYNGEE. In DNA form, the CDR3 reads TGTGCCAGCAGCGTAGTGGCAGGGCCATCCTACGAGCAGTACTTC. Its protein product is CASSVVAGPSYEQYF.

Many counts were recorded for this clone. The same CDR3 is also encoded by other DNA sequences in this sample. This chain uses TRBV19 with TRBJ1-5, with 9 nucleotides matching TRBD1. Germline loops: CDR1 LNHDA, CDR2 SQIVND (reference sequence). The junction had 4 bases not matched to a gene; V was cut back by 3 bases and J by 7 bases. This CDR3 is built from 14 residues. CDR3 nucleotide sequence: TGTGCCAGTAGTATTTGGACAGGGGACCAGCCCCAGCATTTT. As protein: CASSIWTGDQPQHF. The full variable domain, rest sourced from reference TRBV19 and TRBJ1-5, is DGGITQSPKYLFRKEGQNVTLSCEQNLNHDAMYWYRQDPGQGLRLIYYSQIVNDFQKGDIAEGYSVSREKKESFPLTVTSAQKNPTAFYLCASSIWTGDQPQHFGDGTRLSIL.

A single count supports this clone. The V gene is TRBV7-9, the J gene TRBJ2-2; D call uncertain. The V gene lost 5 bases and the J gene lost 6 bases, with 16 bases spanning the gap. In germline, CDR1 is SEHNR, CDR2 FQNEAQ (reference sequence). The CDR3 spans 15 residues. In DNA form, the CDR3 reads TGTGCCAGCAGCCCTGAGGCAGGCGTGTCCGGGGAGCTGTTTTTT. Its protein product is CASSPEAGVSGELFF.

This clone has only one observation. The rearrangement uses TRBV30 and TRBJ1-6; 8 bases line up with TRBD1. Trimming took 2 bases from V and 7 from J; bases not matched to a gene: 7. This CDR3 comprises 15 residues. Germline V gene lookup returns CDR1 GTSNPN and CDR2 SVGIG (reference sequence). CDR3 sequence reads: CAWSLQTGENSPLHF. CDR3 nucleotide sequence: TGTGCCTGGAGTTTACAGACAGGGGAAAATTCACCCCTCCACTTT. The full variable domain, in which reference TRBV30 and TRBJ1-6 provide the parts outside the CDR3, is SQTIHQWPATLVQPVGSPLSLECTVEGTSNPNLYWYRQAAGRGLQLLFYSVGIGQISSEVPQNLSASRPQDRQFILSSKKLLLSDSGFYLCAWSLQTGENSPLHFGNGTRLTVT.

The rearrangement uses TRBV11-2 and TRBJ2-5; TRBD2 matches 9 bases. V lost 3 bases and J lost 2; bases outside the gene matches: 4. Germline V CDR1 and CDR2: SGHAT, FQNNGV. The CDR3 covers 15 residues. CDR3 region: CASSLRGGGQETQYF. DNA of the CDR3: TGTGCCAGCAGCTTGCGCGGGGGGGGGCAAGAGACCCAGTACTTC.

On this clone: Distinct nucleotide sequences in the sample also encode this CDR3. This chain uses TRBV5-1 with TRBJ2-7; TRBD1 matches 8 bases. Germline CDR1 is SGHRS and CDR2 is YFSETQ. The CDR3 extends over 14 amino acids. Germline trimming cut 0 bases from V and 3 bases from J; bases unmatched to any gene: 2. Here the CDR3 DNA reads TGCGCCAGCAGCTTGGGACAGGGGAGCTACGAGCAGTACTTC. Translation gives CASSLGQGSYEQYF.

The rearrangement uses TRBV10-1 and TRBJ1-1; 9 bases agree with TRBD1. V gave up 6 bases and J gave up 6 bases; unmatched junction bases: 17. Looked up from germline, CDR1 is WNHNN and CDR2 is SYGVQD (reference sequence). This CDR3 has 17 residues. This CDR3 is CASRAGTGNSGGAEAFF. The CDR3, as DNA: TGCGCCAGCAGGGCCGGGACAGGGAATTCGGGTGGAGCTGAAGCTTTCTTT.

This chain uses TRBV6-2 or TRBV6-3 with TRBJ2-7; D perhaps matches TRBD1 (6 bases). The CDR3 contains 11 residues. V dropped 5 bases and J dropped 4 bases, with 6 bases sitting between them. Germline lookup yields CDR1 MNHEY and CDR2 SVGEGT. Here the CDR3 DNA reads TGTGCCAGCAGTAGGGGGTACGAGCAGTACTTC. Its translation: CASSRGYEQYF.

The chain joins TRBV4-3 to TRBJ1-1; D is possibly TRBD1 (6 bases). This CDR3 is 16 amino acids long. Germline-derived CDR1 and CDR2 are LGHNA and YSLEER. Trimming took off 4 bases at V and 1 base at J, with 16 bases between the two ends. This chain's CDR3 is CASSPDVNRANTEAFF. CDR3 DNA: TGCGCCAGCAGCCCAGATGTCAACAGGGCGAACACTGAAGCTTTCTTT.

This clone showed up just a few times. The CDR3 region has the DNA TGCAGTGCTAGTGATAGCGGGGTTGGCACAGATACGCAGTATTTT. It codes for CSASDSGVGTDTQYF. This rearrangement joins TRBV20-1 to TRBJ2-3; 8 nucleotides agree with TRBD2. Germline V CDR1 and CDR2: DFQATT, SNEGSKA (reference sequence). V lost 3 bases to trimming and J lost 1 base; unmatched junction nucleotides: 6. The CDR3 spans 15 residues.

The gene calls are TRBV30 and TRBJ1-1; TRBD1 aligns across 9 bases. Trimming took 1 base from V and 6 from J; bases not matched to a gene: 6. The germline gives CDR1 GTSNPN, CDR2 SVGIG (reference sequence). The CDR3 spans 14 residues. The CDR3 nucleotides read TGTGCCTGGAGTGCAACAGGGGGCGTCTCTGAAGCTTTCTTT. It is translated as CAWSATGGVSEAFF.

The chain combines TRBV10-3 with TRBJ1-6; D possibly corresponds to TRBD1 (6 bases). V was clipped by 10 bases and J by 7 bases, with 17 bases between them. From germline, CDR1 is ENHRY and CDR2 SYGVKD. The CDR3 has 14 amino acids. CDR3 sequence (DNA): TGTGCCACCCAGCCCGAACAGGGCAATTCACCCCTCCACTTT. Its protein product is CATQPEQGNSPLHF.

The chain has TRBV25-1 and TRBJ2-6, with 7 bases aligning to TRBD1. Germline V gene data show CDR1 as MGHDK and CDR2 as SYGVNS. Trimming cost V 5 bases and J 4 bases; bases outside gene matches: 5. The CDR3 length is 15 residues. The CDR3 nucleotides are TGTGCCAGCAGTAATACAGGGGTCGGGGCCAACGTCCTGACTTTC. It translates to CASSNTGVGANVLTF.

DNA of the CDR3: TGTGCCAGCTCACCACCGGCGGGGTGGACTGAAGCTTTCTTT. Amino acids: CASSPPAGWTEAFF. V is TRBV18 and J is TRBJ1-1; unclear D gene. In germline, CDR1 is KGHSH, CDR2 LQKENI. The CDR3 spans 14 residues. V lost 0 bases, J lost 5 bases, and 10 bases lay in between.